This T cell receptor (beta chain) comes out of a study of CD8 T cells in Susac syndrome. Study-level background: The sequenced Susac syndrome patients comprised roughly 6 with active disease and roughly 8 in remission. The Susac syndrome patients were therapy-naive, on corticosteroids, or on intravenous immunoglobulin alone at blood draw.

When the RNA was reverse transcribed, random hexamers were used with an input of roughly 0.5 to 1 ug. TCRdb redid the calling of the immunoSEQ multiplex PCR reads with MiXCR, one entry per CDR3 protein. The sample shows about 150,000 distinct CDR3 sequences, about 96% of them seen only once. Trimming removed 1 base from V and 4 bases from J, with 9 bases in between. The CDR3 length is 14 residues. Germline-derived CDR1 and CDR2 are SGHAT and FQNNGV. Sequencing of TCR beta, carried out with a high-throughput approach, was applied to CD8+ and CD4+ T cells from the blood. The chain uses TRBV11-2 and TRBJ2-3; D not resolved. Sequencing was performed on CD4+ T cells from PBMCs. The TCR was taken from a human donor with Susac syndrome. The CDR3 loop reads CASSLVAIADTQYF. In DNA, the CDR3 is TGTGCCAGCAGCTTAGTCGCAATCGCAGATACGCAGTATTTT.